A single T cell receptor (beta chain) is shown here with its context. Its antigen is not identified. This specimen comes from a study of cytomegalovirus exposure and HLA in healthy donors. Study observations and caveats: Available immune exposure information was restricted to CMV serostatus only.

Primers included in the PCR were 60 Vbeta and 13 Jbeta primers. TCRdb keeps only in-frame clones here, not all; method: immunoSEQ multiplex PCR. The table has fewer than 140,000 clones, around 82% seen once. V lost 7 bases and J 4 bases, leaving 13 bases between the germline ends. The CDR3 length is 13 residues. CDR1 is SNHLY and CDR2 is FYNNEI in the germline V gene. The sequence derives from a man aged 45-65 years in good health and CMV-seronegative. The chain has TRBV2 and TRBJ1-2; D gene uncertain. The sample was PBMCs. The CDR3 DNA sequence: TGTGCCAGCAAAACTTACAGCTCCTATGGCTACACCTTC. Amino acid sequence: CASKTYSSYGYTF.